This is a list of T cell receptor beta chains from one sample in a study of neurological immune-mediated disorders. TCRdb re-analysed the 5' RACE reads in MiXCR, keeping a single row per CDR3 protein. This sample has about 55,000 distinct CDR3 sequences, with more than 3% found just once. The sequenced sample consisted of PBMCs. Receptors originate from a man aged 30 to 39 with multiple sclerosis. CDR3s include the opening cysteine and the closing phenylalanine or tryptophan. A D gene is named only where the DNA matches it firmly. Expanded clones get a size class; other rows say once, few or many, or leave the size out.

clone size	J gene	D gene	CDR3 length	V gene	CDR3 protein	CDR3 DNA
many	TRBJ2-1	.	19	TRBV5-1	CASSFLAGLTSEGGDEQFF	TGCGCCAGCAGCTTTTTGGCGGGCCTCACTTCGGAGGGGGGGGATGAGCAGTTCTTC
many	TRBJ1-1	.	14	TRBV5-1	CASSLLTVATEAFF	TGCGCCAGCAGCTTGTTGACAGTCGCTACTGAAGCTTTCTTT
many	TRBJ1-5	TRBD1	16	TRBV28	CASSLTGGDDNQPQHF	TGTGCCAGCAGTTTGACAGGGGGCGATGACAATCAGCCCCAGCATTTT
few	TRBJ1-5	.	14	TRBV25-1	CASSEAGGGQPQHF	TGTGCCAGCAGTGAAGCGGGGGGCGGTCAGCCCCAGCATTTT
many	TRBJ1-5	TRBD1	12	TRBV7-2	CASSNRGQPQHF	TGTGCCAGCAGCAACAGGGGCCAGCCCCAGCATTTT
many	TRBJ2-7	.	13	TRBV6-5	CASSYSRGTEQYF	TGTGCCAGCAGTTACTCGAGGGGGACCGAGCAGTACTTC
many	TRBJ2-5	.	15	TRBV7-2	CASSQGPGPQETQYF	TGTGCCAGCAGCCAGGGGCCGGGGCCCCAAGAGACCCAGTACTTC
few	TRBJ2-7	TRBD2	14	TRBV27	CASRGAGGGYEQYF	TGTGCCAGCAGGGGAGCGGGAGGGGGCTACGAGCAGTACTTC
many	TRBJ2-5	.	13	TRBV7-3	CASSVGLGETQYF	TGTGCCAGCAGCGTCGGACTTGGTGAGACCCAGTACTTC
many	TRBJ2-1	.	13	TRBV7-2	CASSLYEGNEQFF	TGTGCCAGCAGCTTATACGAAGGGAATGAGCAGTTCTTC
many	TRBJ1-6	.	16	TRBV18	CASSPRGAISNSPLHF	TGTGCCAGCTCACCGAGAGGGGCGATAAGCAATTCACCCCTCCACTTT
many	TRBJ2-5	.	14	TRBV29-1	CSVTYSEGEETQYF	TGCAGCGTCACGTACTCCGAGGGAGAAGAGACCCAGTACTTC
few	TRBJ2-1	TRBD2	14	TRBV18	CASYQELAVNEQFF	TGTGCCAGCTACCAGGAACTAGCGGTCAATGAGCAGTTCTTC
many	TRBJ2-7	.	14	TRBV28	CASTFGTHSCEQYF	TGTGCCAGCACCTTTGGGACCCATTCCTGCGAGCAGTACTTC
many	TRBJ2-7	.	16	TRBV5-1	CASSFGPGLAGYEQYF	.
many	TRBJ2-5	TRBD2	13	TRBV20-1	CSARSGGAETQYF	TGCAGTGCTAGGTCGGGAGGCGCGGAGACCCAGTACTTC
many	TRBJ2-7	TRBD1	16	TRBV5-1	CASSTDERTGTYEQYF	TGCGCCAGCAGCACCGACGAACGGACAGGGACCTACGAGCAGTACTTC
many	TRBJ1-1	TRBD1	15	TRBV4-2	CASSQVGTANTEAFF	TGTGCCAGCAGCCAAGTAGGGACAGCGAACACTGAAGCTTTCTTT
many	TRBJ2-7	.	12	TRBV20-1	CSARGESHEQYF	TGCAGTGCTAGAGGGGAGAGCCACGAGCAGTACTTC
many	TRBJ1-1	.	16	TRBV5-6	CASSLATRPLNTEAFF	TGTGCCAGCAGCTTGGCGACGAGGCCGCTGAACACTGAAGCTTTCTTT
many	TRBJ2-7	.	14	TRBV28	CASSLGVTPDEQYF	TGTGCCAGCAGTTTAGGGGTGACCCCGGATGAGCAGTACTTC
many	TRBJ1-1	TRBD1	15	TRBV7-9	CASSWGDRGNTEAFF	TGTGCCAGCAGCTGGGGGGACAGGGGGAACACTGAAGCTTTCTTT
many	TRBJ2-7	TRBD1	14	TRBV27	CASSFGTGPYEQYF	TGTGCCAGCAGTTTCGGGACAGGGCCCTACGAGCAGTACTTC
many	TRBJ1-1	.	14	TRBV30	CAWSVKGVNTEAFF	TGTGCCTGGAGTGTGAAAGGGGTTAACACTGAAGCTTTCTTT
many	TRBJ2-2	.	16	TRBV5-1	CASSLGSLGNTGELFF	TGCGCCAGCAGCCTCGGGTCCTTAGGGAACACCGGGGAGCTGTTTTTT
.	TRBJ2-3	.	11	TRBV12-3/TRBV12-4	CASSRTDTQYF	TGTGCCAGCAGCCGGACAGATACGCAGTATTTT
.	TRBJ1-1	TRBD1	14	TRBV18	CASSRQGAVTGAFF	TGTGCCAGCTCTCGACAGGGGGCTGTCACTGGAGCTTTCTTT
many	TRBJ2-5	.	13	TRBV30	CAWSPSSVETQYF	TGTGCCTGGAGCCCCTCATCGGTGGAGACCCAGTACTTC
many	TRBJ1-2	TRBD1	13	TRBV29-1	CSVPGQGIDGYTF	TGCAGCGTCCCAGGACAGGGTATAGATGGCTACACCTTC
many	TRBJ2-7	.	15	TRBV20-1	CSASPEAEFPYEQYF	TGCAGTGCTAGCCCAGAAGCGGAGTTCCCCTACGAGCAGTACTTC
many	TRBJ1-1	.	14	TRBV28	CASKTGQKNTEAFF	TGTGCCAGCAAAACGGGGCAGAAGAACACTGAAGCTTTCTTT
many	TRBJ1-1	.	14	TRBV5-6	CASSFEGAGTEAFF	TGTGCCAGCAGCTTTGAAGGCGCGGGGACTGAAGCTTTCTTT
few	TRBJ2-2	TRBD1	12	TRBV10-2	CAGQGNTGELFF	TGCGCCGGACAGGGGAACACCGGGGAGCTGTTTTTT
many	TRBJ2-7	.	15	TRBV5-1	CASSLGGASSYEQYF	TGCGCCAGCAGCTTGGGGGGCGCGTCCTCCTACGAGCAGTACTTC
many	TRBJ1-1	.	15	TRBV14	CASSRAGVRHTEAFF	TGTGCCAGCAGCCGAGCGGGGGTTCGTCACACTGAAGCTTTCTTT
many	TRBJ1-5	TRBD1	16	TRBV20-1	CSALSTGEIRGQPQHF	TGCAGTGCTTTAAGTACAGGGGAGATTCGAGGTCAGCCCCAGCATTTT
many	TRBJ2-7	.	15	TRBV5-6	CASSPDSRGSYEQYF	TGTGCCAGCAGCCCCGACTCGAGGGGCTCTTACGAGCAGTACTTC
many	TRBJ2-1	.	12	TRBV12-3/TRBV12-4	CASTISYNEQFF	TGTGCCAGCACGATCTCCTACAATGAGCAGTTCTTC
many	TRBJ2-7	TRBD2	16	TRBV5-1	CASSEWGAGVPYEQYF	TGCGCCAGCAGCGAGTGGGGCGCGGGAGTGCCCTACGAGCAGTACTTC
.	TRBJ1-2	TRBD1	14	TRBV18	CASSLQGDMRGYTF	TGTGCCAGCTCGCTACAGGGGGATATGAGAGGCTACACCTTC